Given below is one T cell receptor beta chain in context. No cognate antigen has been identified for it. No qualities accompany the bases; no much larger clone lies one base away. The data stem from a study of cytomegalovirus exposure and HLA in healthy donors (TCRdb year 2017). Background for the entire study: In an earlier analysis of under 750 of the donors, 276 Gb of sequence data and 95 million to 130 million unique TCR beta sequences from 150 million to 200 million T cells were reported. A later genetic analysis took genome-wide SNP genotypes for about 55% of the roughly 700 donors and used that subset as a discovery cohort. Typing coverage varied by locus: about 629-640 donors for A, B, C, DRB1 and DQB1; around 560 for DQA1; more than 600 for DPA1; roughly 450 for DPB1. To predict cytomegalovirus infection status, the study combined high-throughput TCR immunosequencing, statistical association of individual TCRs with disease status, and machine learning. A later analysis re-examined previously published TCR beta repertoires from 500 to 700 donors and added high-resolution HLA genotyping to investigate patterns of TCR occurrence. Of the approximately 370 genotyped donors, 65% to 90% were placed in the genetic ancestry cluster associated with self-reported Caucasian donors. Donor age, sex, ethnicity and CMV serostatus were collected together with the repertoire data. Roughly 300 gigabases of sequencing data and roughly 90 million unique TCR sequences were included in an early release covering around 650 HLA-typed donors. In an earlier analysis of 500 to 650 of the donors, high-throughput TCR beta sequencing was used to judge whether each TCR beta V gene segment behaved as functional or pseudogenic. Both class I and class II loci were covered by HLA typing, at four-digit resolution. Rather than using new phenotypic data, the later analysis identified candidate immune exposures from TCR beta sequences and from how often those sequences occurred across donors. Every repertoire in the discovery cohort had been generated on one and the same sequencing platform. Because of strong linkage in the cohort, roughly five DR-DQ haplotypes were treated as single units for association and clustering. Across about 380 genotyped donors of the cohort, an average of about 250,000 unique TCR beta nucleotide sequences per donor were sequenced, and roughly a sixth of those sequences were non-productive. The T cell repertoires of around 730 subjects were profiled by immunosequencing and related to cytomegalovirus serostatus. Besides the first cohort of about 730 subjects, a separate validation cohort made up of over a hundred different subjects was used. The study was designed to test whether signatures of past pathogen exposure could be identified by cataloging public T cell receptors.

The CDR3 goes from the cysteine to the phenylalanine over 15 residues. Only the CDR3 region is kept as DNA, spanning 45 bases read in frame from base 1. CDR1 and CDR2 are read off the germline V gene as SGHRS and YFSETQ. V is clipped by 4 bases and J by 4 bases, and the sequence between their germline boundaries is 15 bases long. What the study reported, not specific to this receptor: The classifier was reported to diagnose cytomegalovirus status with high specificity and sensitivity in both the original cohort and the validation cohort. In an earlier analysis of about 600 of the donors, most TCR beta V segments appeared in productive rearrangements about 90% or about 30% of the time, broadly matching IMGT annotations. Only TCR beta chains were sequenced in this cohort, and the absence of alpha or paired-chain data limited detectable features. Sequencing depth was assumed to be roughly uniform across donors in the presence/absence analyses, though that assumption may not hold. An association between a missense DCLRE1C variant and V-gene and J-gene trimming of TCR beta chains was found in a later genetic analysis and replicated in an independent cohort. A later analysis found that HLA-associated TCR beta chains were more clonally expanded and had lower generation probabilities than equally common non-associated chains. Correlated functional status among segregating V segments might be attributable to linkage disequilibrium, but an unknown experimental factor could not be ruled out. Several of the top co-occurrence clusters appeared to be linked to parvovirus B19, influenza, CMV and Epstein-Barr virus, according to a later analysis. Compared with the approximately 670-donor mean, donors in an Asian-associated ancestry cluster had fewer N-insertions in productive TCRs, according to a later genetic analysis. When HLA alleles, especially DR and DQ, strongly co-occurred, attributing TCR associations to individual alleles was difficult. Because HLA typing was unavailable for some donors at each locus, only the typed subset was used in association tests. The sequencing pipeline was judged likely to have produced a cluster of highly shared sequence variants as a technical artifact. According to the authors, the approach could potentially be generalized to other disease states and immunological phenotypes. A later analysis found that most CMV-associated TCR beta chains appeared HLA-restricted, with HLA associations seemingly driven largely by CMV exposure. The study gave a list of around 170 TCR beta chains associated with cytomegalovirus. Specific HLA alleles were associated with 15,000 to 20,000 TCR beta sequences at a false discovery rate of 0.05 in a later analysis. A further reported finding was that TCR beta sequences accurately predicted the HLA-A and HLA-B alleles for most subjects in the first cohort. A later analysis found that TCR association rates varied across HLA loci, with DRB1 alleles showing the most associated TCRs and HLA-C alleles the fewest. The only immune exposure information available for the cohort was CMV serostatus. Most TCR sequences were seen in very few donors, while some public TCRs were found in many individuals. Roughly 15 rarely observed V segments, including chromosome 9 orphons, were excluded from the earlier analysis of 550 to 700 of the donors because counts were too low. In vitro tests confirmed that a few of the cytomegalovirus-associated TCR beta chains recognize cytomegalovirus antigens. Some IMGT-functional V segments, including TRBV6-2 and TRBV6-3, could not be told apart with the 87-base-pair reads, so those segments were excluded.

The cohort was made up of 500 to 800 healthy bone marrow donors. At the time of sampling, every cohort member was nominally healthy, though immune exposures that went unrecorded were likely present. The donor tested CMV seronegative, placing the donor among the roughly 340 seronegative members of the cohort. Each donor provided a peripheral blood sample, and peripheral blood mononuclear cells were used for TCR beta sequencing. Genomic DNA extraction from the blood cell samples was performed with the Qiagen DNeasy Blood Extraction Kit. The library was generated by the immunoSEQ multiplex PCR assay. A mixture of 60 forward primers for TCR Vbeta segments and 13 reverse primers for TCR Jbeta segments was used in the multiplex PCR. The CDR3 region of rearranged TCR beta genes was amplified from genomic DNA with a multiplex PCR assay. The amplified TCR beta libraries were sequenced on the Illumina HiSeq System as 87-base-pair reads. The study's own analysis went as follows. In a later analysis, around 80 million unique TCR beta chains were counted across the 690 or so repertoires, and about 10 million of these chains were shared by at least two donors. Raw reads were error-corrected and collapsed into unique sequences by a nearest-neighbor algorithm in which closely related sequences were merged to remove PCR and sequencing errors. Alignment of CDR3 sequences to IMGT reference sequences was used to assign V, D and J gene segments. For a sequence to be retained, a match of at least six nucleotides to both a V gene segment and a J gene segment was required. Rearrangements were called productive when the CDR3 lacked stop codons and stayed in frame with V and J; all others were non-productive. Following IMGT convention, CDR3 was defined as the stretch from the second conserved V-encoded cysteine to the conserved J-encoded phenylalanine. The earlier analysis of about 590 of the donors excluded sequences that lacked an unambiguous match to a single V gene segment. In an earlier analysis of several hundred of the donors, V segments were called functional above 56.7% productive rearrangements and were called segregating when the between-donor standard deviation exceeded 5%. A statistical classification framework was developed to diagnose cytomegalovirus status using the catalog of TCR beta chain sequences. In a later analysis, V and J genes were assigned by comparing TCR nucleotide sequences against IMGT/GENE-DB human TR gene sequences. In a later analysis, CDR3 sequences and most-parsimonious VDJ recombination scenarios were assigned using the TCRdist pipeline. In a later analysis, each TCR beta chain was defined by its CDR3 amino acid sequence together with its V-gene family, and reads lacking a unique V-gene family were excluded. In a later analysis, a few hundred highly shared, low-generation-probability nucleotide sequences were removed to address suspected cross-contamination and a sequencing artifact. A later analysis calculated a clonal expansion index for each public chain from normalized within-repertoire ranks of inferred template counts. In a later analysis, generation probabilities were computed with a VDJ recombination model fitted to out-of-frame rearrangements, and the resulting probabilities were checked against IGoR. Hypergeometric tests were used in a later analysis to score TCR-TCR, TCR-HLA and TCR-CMV co-occurrence, with a repertoire-size bias correction applied to the TCR pairs. False discovery rates were estimated in a later analysis by permuting HLA or CMV assignments 20 times. In a later analysis, co-occurring TCRs were grouped using DBSCAN, and TCRdist sequence similarity was added for clustering within HLA-allele-positive subsets. Co-occurrence clustering excluded repertoires with fewer than 30,000 or more than 120,000 public chains, plus five with anomalous nucleotide sharing. Drawn from immuneACCESS, this table holds only the in-frame rearrangements with V and J called that TCRdb kept. Clones are partly lost; checked studies trace under half to an unresolved V gene and leave the rest unexplained. Clonal size and the V and J genes are those of that table, whereas D and trimming came from the DNA. For this sample there are some 150,000 clones; about a tenth appear just once. The ten largest clones add up to about 2% of the sample.

The sequenced sample was PBMCs. The origin of this receptor is a male donor in good health and CMV-seronegative. The chain was built from TRBV5-1 and TRBJ2-1, with TRBD1 tentatively as D gene (5 bases match). For the CDR3, the sequence is CASSRRVDRYNEQFF. The DNA is as follows: TGCGCCAGCAGCCGCAGGGTTGACCGGTACAATGAGCAGTTCTTC.